This TCR beta chain was identified in a study of T cells in Graves' hyperthyroidism and ophthalmopathy. RNA transcripts gave rise to amplified TCR beta CDR3 regions. TCR CDR3 underwent first-round RT-PCR with the HTBI primer set. TCRdb processed the multiplex PCR reads anew with MiXCR; each CDR3 protein has one entry. This sample has approximately 49,000 distinct CDR3 sequences, with 45% to 65% found just once. As to this clonotype: Its antigen is undetermined.

Clinical symptoms, serum thyroxine and TRAb, thyroid ultrasound and orbital computed tomography were used for the diagnoses. Study outcomes and limitations: Most thyroid clonotypes expanded above 0.001 appeared in blood too.

In germline, CDR1 is SGHTA, CDR2 FQGNSA. This CDR3 has 15 amino acids. The sequence was collected from a man aged 18 to 29 with Graves' hyperthyroidism. The sample was peripheral blood or thyroid tissue (not recorded which). The chain joins TRBV7-2 to TRBJ2-5; 8 bases agree with TRBD2. TRBJ2-7 matches the DNA end more closely, so the J call is doubtful. Here the CDR3 DNA reads TGTGCCAGCAGCCAAGATCGGGGGCGGGAGGACGAGCAGTACTTC. Its translation is CASSQDRGREDEQYF.